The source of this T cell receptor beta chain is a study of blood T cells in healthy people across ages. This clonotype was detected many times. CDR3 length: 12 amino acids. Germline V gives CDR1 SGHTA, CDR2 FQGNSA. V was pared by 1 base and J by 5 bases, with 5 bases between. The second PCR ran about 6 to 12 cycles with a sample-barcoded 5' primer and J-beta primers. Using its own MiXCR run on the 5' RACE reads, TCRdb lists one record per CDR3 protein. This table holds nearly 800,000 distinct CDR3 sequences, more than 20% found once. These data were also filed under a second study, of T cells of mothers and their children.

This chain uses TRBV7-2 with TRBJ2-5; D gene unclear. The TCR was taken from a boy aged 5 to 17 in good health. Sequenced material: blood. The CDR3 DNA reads TGTGCCAGCAGCTTAGGTGCGGAGACCCAGTACTTC. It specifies CASSLGAETQYF. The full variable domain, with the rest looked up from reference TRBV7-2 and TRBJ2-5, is GAGVSQSPSNKVTEKGKDVELRCDPISGHTALYWYRQSLGQGLEFLIYFQGNSAPDKSGLPSDRFSAERTGGSVSTLTIQRTQQEDSAVYLCASSLGAETQYFGPGTRLLVL.